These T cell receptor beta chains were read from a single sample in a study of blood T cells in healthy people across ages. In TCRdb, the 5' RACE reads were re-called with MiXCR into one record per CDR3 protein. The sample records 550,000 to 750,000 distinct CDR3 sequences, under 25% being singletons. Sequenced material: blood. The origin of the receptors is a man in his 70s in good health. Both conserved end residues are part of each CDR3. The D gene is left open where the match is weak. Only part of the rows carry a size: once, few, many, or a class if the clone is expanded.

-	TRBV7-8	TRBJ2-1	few	CASIVASGGNEQFF	TGTGCCAGCATCGTAGCTTCAGGAGGTAATGAGCAGTTCTTC
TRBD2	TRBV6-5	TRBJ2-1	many	CASSYPSGGVGGEQFF	TGTGCCAGCAGTTACCCCAGCGGGGGGGTGGGTGGTGAGCAGTTCTTC
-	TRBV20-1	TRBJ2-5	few	CSAQQVASEAQETQYF	TGCAGTGCTCAACAGGTGGCTAGCGAGGCTCAAGAGACCCAGTACTTC
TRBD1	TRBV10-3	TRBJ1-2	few	CAISQQGEANYGYTF	TGTGCCATCAGCCAACAGGGGGAAGCTAACTATGGCTACACCTTC
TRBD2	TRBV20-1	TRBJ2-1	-	CSVGTSGTSSYNEQFF	TGCAGTGTTGGGACTAGCGGGACGAGCTCCTACAATGAGCAGTTCTTC
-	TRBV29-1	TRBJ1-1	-	CSVLALKNTEAFF	TGCAGCGTTTTGGCACTCAAGAACACTGAAGCTTTCTTT
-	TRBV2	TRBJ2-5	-	CASVYQETQYF	TGTGCCAGTGTGTACCAAGAGACCCAGTACTTC
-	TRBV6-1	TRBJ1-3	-	CASSFIADSGNTIYF	TGTGCCAGCAGTTTCATAGCAGACTCTGGAAACACCATATATTTT
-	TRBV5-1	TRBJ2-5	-	CASRGVAEETQYF	TGCGCCAGCAGAGGTGTAGCGGAAGAGACCCAGTACTTC
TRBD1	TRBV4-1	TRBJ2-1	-	CASSPRTGGYNEQFF	TGCGCCAGCAGCCCAAGGACAGGGGGATACAATGAGCAGTTCTTC
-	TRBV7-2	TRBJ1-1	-	CASSTQVGNTEAFF	TGTGCCAGCAGCACCCAGGTGGGGAACACTGAAGCTTTCTTT
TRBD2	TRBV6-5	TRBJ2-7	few	CASSYSQLAGKQYYEQYF	TGTGCCAGCAGTTACTCGCAACTAGCGGGAAAGCAGTACTACGAGCAGTACTTC
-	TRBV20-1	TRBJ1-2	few	CSARVLASYTF	TGCAGTGCTAGGGTCCTTGCGAGCTACACCTTC
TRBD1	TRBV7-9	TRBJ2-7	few	CASSLARTGANEQYF	TGTGCCAGCAGCTTAGCGAGAACAGGGGCTAACGAGCAGTACTTC
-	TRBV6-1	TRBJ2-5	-	CASSEGGTGYF	TGTGCCAGCAGTGAAGGTGGGACGGGGTACTTC
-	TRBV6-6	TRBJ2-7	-	CASSAGQRGGYEQYF	TGTGCCAGCAGCGCGGGACAGAGGGGAGGCTACGAGCAGTACTTC
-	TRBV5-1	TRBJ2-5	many	CASSGTYRAQETQYF	TGCGCCAGCAGCGGCACCTACAGGGCCCAAGAGACCCAGTACTTC
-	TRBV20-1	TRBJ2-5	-	CSARGEQQETQYF	TGCAGTGCTAGAGGAGAACAGCAAGAGACCCAGTACTTC
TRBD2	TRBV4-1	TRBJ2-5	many	CASSQDDNSGSLKTQYF	TGCGCCAGCAGCCAAGACGATAATAGCGGGAGTTTGAAGACCCAGTACTTC
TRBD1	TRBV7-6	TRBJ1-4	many	CASSPTGGELFF	TGTGCCAGCAGCCCGACAGGGGGCGAACTGTTTTTT
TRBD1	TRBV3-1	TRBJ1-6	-	CASSLLGQGRGYSPLHF	TGTGCCAGTAGCCTCCTGGGACAGGGTCGGGGATATTCACCCCTCCACTTT
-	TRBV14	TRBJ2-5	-	CASSRPGSLKETQYF	TGTGCCAGCAGCCGCCCCGGGAGCCTAAAAGAGACCCAGTACTTC
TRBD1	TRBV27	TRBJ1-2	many	CASSATGAYGYTF	TGTGCCAGCAGTGCGACAGGGGCCTATGGCTACACCTTC
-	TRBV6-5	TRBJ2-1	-	CASSYPSSGLGNEQFF	TGTGCCAGCAGTTACCCGAGCTCTGGGCTCGGGAATGAGCAGTTCTTC
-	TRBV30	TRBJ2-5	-	CAWRVWFF	TGTGCCTGGAGAGTATGGTTCTTC
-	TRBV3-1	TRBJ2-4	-	CASSQRGPAKNIQYF	TGTGCCAGCAGCCAAAGAGGGCCGGCCAAAAACATTCAGTACTTC
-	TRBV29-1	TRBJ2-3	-	CSVEDRAYYTDTQYF	TGCAGCGTTGAAGACAGGGCTTACTACACAGATACGCAGTATTTT
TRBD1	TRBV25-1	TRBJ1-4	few	CASSEYGTVDEKLFF	TGTGCCAGCAGTGAATATGGGACAGTTGATGAAAAACTGTTTTTT
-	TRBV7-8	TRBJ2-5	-	CASSMDTRVGTQYF	TGTGCCAGCAGCATGGACACGAGGGTGGGGACCCAGTACTTC
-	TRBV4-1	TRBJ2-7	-	CASSHGMYYEQYF	TGCGCCAGCAGCCACGGGATGTACTACGAGCAGTACTTC
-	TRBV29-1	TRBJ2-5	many	CSVDLTGETQYF	TGCAGCGTTGATTTAACCGGGGAGACCCAGTACTTC
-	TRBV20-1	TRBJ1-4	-	CSVWTQNEKLFF	TGCAGTGTTTGGACACAAAATGAAAAACTGTTTTTT
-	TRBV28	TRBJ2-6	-	CASSAYSSGANVLTF	TGTGCCAGCAGTGCCTACAGCTCTGGGGCCAACGTCCTGACTTTC
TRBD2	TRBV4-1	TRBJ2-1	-	CASSHGLASYNEQFF	TGCGCCAGCAGCCACGGACTAGCGTCCTACAATGAGCAGTTCTTC